In this sample, the clone carrying this T cell receptor beta chain turned up many times. The sample is drawn from a study of metastatic and nonmetastatic thyroid tumors. The CDR3 covers 15 residues. V shed 3 bases and J shed 1 base, with 11 bases lying between them. No patient had received any treatment before thyroid surgery. TCRdb re-called the PCR reads with MiXCR. The repertoire holds approximately 70,000 clones, approximately 4.1% seen once, with around 24% in the top ten. This sequence joins TRBV12-3 or TRBV12-4 and TRBJ2-3; no firm D call. Sequenced sample: blood. The receptor comes from a female donor with papillary thyroid cancer or a benign thyroid nodule (not recorded which). Some clones in this sample may be carry-over from other donors' samples. The CDR3 nucleotides read TGTGCCAGCAGTTTTTCCATCACAGGCACAGATACGCAGTATTTT. Translating gives CASSFSITGTDTQYF.